Following are 27 T cell receptor beta chains from one sample sequenced in a study of T cell responses to AZD1222 COVID-19 vaccine. TCRdb's copy holds only in-frame clones and misses some; the assay was immunoSEQ multiplex PCR. The sample records about 94,000 clones, over 75% being singletons. This specimen was peripheral blood, taken on day 0 of AZD1222 vaccination. The receptor source for this set is an adult in good health.

This sequence joins TRBV27 and TRBJ2-7; TRBD1 or TRBD2 may be the D gene (5 bases each). The germline V gene has CDR1 MNHEY and CDR2 SMNVEV (reference sequence). Trimming cost V 2 bases and J 5 bases, with 10 bases left between them. The CDR3 runs 13 residues. Here the CDR3 DNA reads TGTGCCAGCAGTTTACGGGGCAGTAACGAGCAGTACTTC. Protein product: CASSLRGSNEQYF.

V usage is TRBV30 and J usage is TRBJ2-3; TRBD2 matches 10 bases. Germline CDR1 and CDR2: GTSNPN and SVGIG (reference sequence). The CDR3 is made up of 15 amino acids. Trimming at V came to 5 bases and at J to 1 base, leaving 6 bases not matched to a gene. The CDR3 bases are TGTGCCTGGGAAAATACTAGCGGGGGCACAGATACGCAGTATTTT. Protein: CAWENTSGGTDTQYF.

J is TRBJ2-1 and V is TRBV7-3, with 7 positions matching TRBD1. The CDR3 sequence is 12 residues long. Germline assignment: CDR1 SGHTA and CDR2 FQGTGA. With 5 bases clipped from V and 10 bases from J, the junction kept 5 bases outside the gene matches. The CDR3 reads CASSTDREEQFF. In DNA form, the CDR3 reads TGTGCCAGCAGCACAGACAGGGAGGAGCAGTTCTTC. The variable domain in full, completed from reference TRBV7-3 and TRBJ2-1, reads GAGVSQTPSNKVTEKGKYVELRCDPISGHTALYWYRQSLGQGPEFLIYFQGTGAADDSGLPNDRFFAVRPEGSVSTLKIQRTERGDSAVYLCASSTDREEQFFGPGTRLTVL.

This clone was recorded once. J is TRBJ2-3 and V is TRBV7-3; possible D gene TRBD2, 5 bases. This CDR3 has 13 residues. Trimming took off 4 bases at V and 3 bases at J, with 8 bases between the two ends. Germline CDR1 is SGHTA and CDR2 is FQGTGA. This chain's CDR3 is CASSSGVTDTQYF. CDR3 nucleotides: TGTGCCAGCAGCTCCGGGGTAACAGATACGCAGTATTTT.

The gene calls are TRBV19 and TRBJ1-5; TRBD1 is a possible D gene (6 bases). Germline V gives CDR1 LNHDA, CDR2 SQIVND (reference sequence). V lost 4 bases, J lost 5 bases, and 9 bases lay in between. The CDR3 has 13 residues. Written as DNA, the CDR3 is TGTGCCAGTAGTACGGACAGAGATCAGCCCCAGCATTTT. This translates into CASSTDRDQPQHF.

V usage is TRBV11-2 and J usage is TRBJ1-5; TRBD1 agrees at 7 bases. Germline CDR1 is SGHAT and CDR2 is FQNNGV. The CDR3 runs to 16 residues. V was pared by 4 bases and J by 5 bases, with 11 bases of the junction left unmatched. The CDR3 here is CASSSYSLRGDQPQHF. The CDR3 DNA reads as TGTGCCAGCAGCTCCTATTCGCTCAGGGGGGATCAGCCCCAGCATTTT.

The gene calls are TRBV5-4 and TRBJ1-3; 9 positions agree with TRBD1. The CDR3 length is 17 residues. Germline V lookup: CDR1 SGHNT, CDR2 YYREEE (reference sequence). J gave up 2 bases and V 4 bases, and 10 bases lay outside the gene matches. The CDR3 loop is CASSKKQGAATGNTIYF. In DNA form, the CDR3 reads TGTGCCAGCAGCAAGAAACAGGGGGCGGCTACTGGAAACACCATATATTTT.

V and J are TRBV6-2 or TRBV6-3 and TRBJ2-1; 9 nucleotides match TRBD2. V lost 6 bases, J lost 7 bases, and 16 bases stayed unmatched. From germline, CDR1 is MNHEY and CDR2 SVGEGT. The CDR3 runs to 17 residues. Here the CDR3 DNA reads TGTGCCAGCAGCCCCGCCAATGGAGCGGGGGGAGGTAATGAGCAGTTCTTC. Amino acid sequence: CASSPANGAGGGNEQFF.

The chain joins TRBV21-1 to TRBJ2-5; TRBD2, the D gene given by the table, was not confirmed from the DNA. TRBV21-1 is flagged as a pseudogene. This CDR3 contains 17 residues. The CDR3 DNA sequence: TGTGCCAGCAGCTACCGAGGGGGGGTAATCGGCCACGAGACCCAGTACTTC. It translates to CASSYRGGVIGHETQYF.

This clone was detected only a few times. V usage is TRBV19 and J usage is TRBJ1-5; D might be TRBD1 (6 bases). The CDR3 length is 14 residues. V lost 6 bases, J lost 2 bases, and 11 bases lay in between. CDR1 is LNHDA and CDR2 is SQIVND in the germline V gene (reference sequence). The CDR3 DNA reads TGTGCCAGTAGATCATACAGGGGCAATCAGCCCCAGCATTTT. It yields the protein CASRSYRGNQPQHF.

The rearrangement uses TRBV21-1 and TRBJ2-5; TRBD1, as called in the table, went unchecked against the DNA. TRBV21-1 is a listed pseudogene. This CDR3 has 16 amino acids. CDR3 nucleotide sequence: TGTGCCAGCAGCCCGATTCGAGACAGAAAGCAAGAGACCCAGTACTTC. Protein product: CASSPIRDRKQETQYF.

The J gene is TRBJ1-2, the V gene TRBV29-1; D may be TRBD1 (5 bases). This CDR3 contains 14 residues. Per the germline V gene, CDR1 is SQVTM and CDR2 is ANQGSEA. V was clipped by 0 bases and J by 5 bases, with 13 bases between them. The CDR3 protein is CSVEDRGVRYGYTF. In DNA form, the CDR3 reads TGCAGCGTTGAAGATCGGGGGGTTAGGTATGGCTACACCTTC.

This chain uses TRBV6-2 or TRBV6-3 with TRBJ1-6; D ambiguous. The CDR3 has 15 amino acids. The V end was cut by 5 bases, the J end by 3 bases, with 11 bases between. Germline-derived CDR1 and CDR2 are MNHEY and SVGEGT. As DNA, the CDR3 is TGTGCCAGCAGTGGAGGACGGAGCTATAATTCACCCCTCCACTTT. This gives the protein CASSGGRSYNSPLHF.

The chain carries TRBV7-3 and TRBJ2-1; 9 bases are shared with TRBD2. With 3 bases clipped from V and 10 bases from J, the junction kept 7 bases outside the gene matches. The CDR3 is made up of 14 amino acids. The germline gives CDR1 SGHTA, CDR2 FQGTGA. CDR3 in amino acids: CASSFPGLAREQFF. CDR3 sequence (DNA): TGTGCCAGCAGCTTCCCGGGACTAGCAAGGGAGCAGTTCTTC.

The chain has TRBV28 and TRBJ1-4; 9 bases are a match to TRBD1. The ends lost 2 bases at V and 5 bases at J; junction bases unmatched: 9. Germline CDR1 and CDR2: MDHEN and SYDVKM. The CDR3 runs to 17 residues. The CDR3 here is CASSLQFSGTGNEKLFF. In DNA form, the CDR3 reads TGTGCCAGCAGTTTACAATTTTCCGGGACAGGGAATGAAAAACTGTTTTTT.

The V call is TRBV7-9, the J call TRBJ1-5, with no clear D. Trimming stripped 3 bases from V and 10 bases from J, with 19 bases between. Looked up from germline, CDR1 is SEHNR and CDR2 is FQNEAQ (reference sequence). The CDR3 contains 15 residues. The CDR3 coding sequence is TGTGCCAGCAGCTTGGGGAGGCATGAAGTCGAACCCCAGCATTTT. Translated: CASSLGRHEVEPQHF.

The CDR3 region is CASSGQGNYGYTF. In nucleotides, the CDR3 is TGTGCCAGCAGCGGACAGGGGAACTATGGCTACACCTTC. The rearrangement links TRBV6-5 to TRBJ1-2, with 9 bases identical to TRBD1. The V and J ends lost 6 bases and 2 bases, in that order; junction bases with no gene match: 1. The CDR3 length is 13 residues. Germline V CDR1 and CDR2: MNHEY, SVGAGI.

This sequence joins TRBV19 and TRBJ1-6; D might be TRBD1 (6 bases). Germline values: CDR1 LNHDA, CDR2 SQIVND (reference sequence). The ends were cut back, 8 bases at V and 12 bases at J, with 17 bases in the middle. The CDR3 is 13 amino acids. The CDR3 sequence: CASRAQGSGPLHF. The CDR3 region has the DNA TGTGCCAGTCGAGCACAGGGAAGTGGACCCCTCCACTTT.

The chain links TRBV12-3 or TRBV12-4 to TRBJ1-1; D uncertain. The CDR3 loop spans 13 amino acids. V was shortened by 2 bases and J by 3 bases, with 7 bases between the two germline ends. CDR3 region: CASSLREDTEAFF. In DNA form, the CDR3 reads TGTGCCAGCAGTTTAAGGGAGGACACTGAAGCTTTCTTT.

The chain is built from TRBV7-3 and TRBJ2-3; 9 nucleotides align to TRBD2. The V gene end was trimmed by 2 bases and the J gene end by 8 bases; junction bases not matched to a gene: 11. Germline loops: CDR1 SGHTA, CDR2 FQGTGA. The CDR3 sequence is 16 residues long. The CDR3 coding sequence is TGTGCCAGCAGCTTAGGCCCTGCGGGGGGGCCAGGTACGCAGTATTTT. Its translation: CASSLGPAGGPGTQYF.

The V gene is TRBV7-9, the J gene TRBJ2-2, with 7 bases matching TRBD1. Germline CDR1 and CDR2: SEHNR and FQNEAQ (reference sequence). There are 17 residues in the CDR3. V lost 7 bases and J lost 4; bases outside the gene matches: 15. CDR3 sequence reads: CASNGKTGQAFTGELFF. The CDR3 DNA follows: TGTGCCAGCAATGGAAAAACTGGACAGGCCTTCACCGGGGAGCTGTTTTTT. Together with reference TRBV7-9 and TRBJ2-2, the CDR3 gives the full variable domain: DTGVSQNPRHKITKRGQNVTFRCDPISEHNRLYWYRQTLGQGPEFLTYFQNEAQLEKSRLLSDRFSAERPKGSFSTLEIQRTEQGDSAMYLCASNGKTGQAFTGELFFGEGSRLTVL.

The chain has TRBV10-2 and TRBJ1-5; 7 nucleotides line up with TRBD1. CDR3 length: 15 residues. The trim removed 5 bases at V and 5 bases at J, leaving 9 bases unmatched. Germline CDR1 reads WSHSY; CDR2 reads SAAADI. The chain's CDR3 is CASSSNRGQDQPQHF. In nucleotides, the CDR3 is TGCGCCAGCAGTTCCAACAGGGGTCAAGATCAGCCCCAGCATTTT.

The chain links TRBV30 to TRBJ1-2; D might be TRBD1 (6 bases). V gave up 0 bases and J gave up 8 bases, with 13 bases separating them. CDR1 and CDR2 (germline): GTSNPN, SVGIG (reference sequence). The CDR3 runs 13 residues. The CDR3 region has the DNA TGTGCCTGGAGTGTTCTCCAGGGGCAAGGCTACACCTTC. Residues: CAWSVLQGQGYTF. Filled out from reference TRBV30 and TRBJ1-2, the complete variable domain reads SQTIHQWPATLVQPVGSPLSLECTVEGTSNPNLYWYRQAAGRGLQLLFYSVGIGQISSEVPQNLSASRPQDRQFILSSKKLLLSDSGFYLCAWSVLQGQGYTFGSGTRLTVV.

The gene calls are TRBV9 and TRBJ1-4; 9 bases line up with TRBD1. Per germline, CDR1 SGDLS and CDR2 YYNGEE. Trimming took 3 bases from V and 8 from J; bases not matched to a gene: 11. This CDR3 comprises 16 residues. CDR3 in amino acids: CASSEGQGSLGEKLFF. The CDR3 DNA sequence: TGTGCCAGCAGCGAAGGACAGGGGAGTTTGGGAGAAAAACTGTTTTTT.

This chain joins TRBV28 and TRBJ2-6; no reliable D call. V shed 5 bases and J shed 2 bases, with 19 bases lying between them. This CDR3 is built from 18 residues. The germline gives CDR1 MDHEN, CDR2 SYDVKM. CDR3 nucleotides: TGTGCCAGCAGTCACGCCCCAGGACGAGTGGCTGGGGCCAACGTCCTGACTTTC. It specifies CASSHAPGRVAGANVLTF.

The V call is TRBV6-6, the J call TRBJ2-1, with 11 bases lining up with TRBD2. Germline CDR1 MNHNY, CDR2 SVGAGI (reference sequence). V lost 3 bases, J lost 10 bases, and 8 bases stayed unmatched. The CDR3 runs to 15 residues. Here the CDR3 reads CASSYGLAGGLEQFF. Here the CDR3 DNA reads TGTGCCAGCAGTTATGGTCTAGCGGGGGGCCTAGAGCAGTTCTTC.

The CDR3 region is CAWSEGDNEQFF. CDR3 sequence (DNA): TGTGCCTGGAGTGAAGGGGACAATGAGCAGTTCTTC. The chain uses TRBV30 and TRBJ2-1, with D possibly being TRBD1 (5 bases). V was cut by 1 base and J by 5 bases, with 6 bases left in between. Germline CDR1 reads GTSNPN; CDR2 reads SVGIG (reference sequence). The length of the CDR3 is 12 residues.